One and the same sample provided the 8 T cell receptor beta chains below, sequenced in a study of shared clonotypes between healthy human individuals. Generated by immunoSEQ multiplex PCR, the TCRdb table keeps only in-frame clones and is missing some. This table has 2 million to 2.5 million clones, 80% to 95% appearing once. The sequencing input was naive CD4+ T cells from PBMCs. Stated subset: CD45RA+ positively selected. The origin of the receptors is a man between 18 and 35 years old in good health. Some clones in this sample may be carry-over from other donors' samples.

The J gene is TRBJ2-7, the V gene TRBV28, with 9 positions matching TRBD1. The germline gives CDR1 MDHEN, CDR2 SYDVKM. The CDR3 consists of 13 residues. V lost 4 bases to trimming and J lost 6 bases; unmatched junction nucleotides: 4. CDR3 nucleotides: TGTGCCAGCAGTTCCGACAGGGGGAGCGAGCAGTACTTC. Translating it yields CASSSDRGSEQYF.

This chain links TRBV5-1 with TRBJ2-3; D uncertain. The CDR3 is 18 residues long. V was trimmed by 0 bases and J by 1 base, leaving 18 bases between them. Germline lookup yields CDR1 SGHRS and CDR2 YFSETQ. This CDR3 reads CASSLALNLRWGTDTQYF. CDR3 nucleotide sequence: TGCGCCAGCAGCTTGGCCCTTAACCTACGTTGGGGCACAGATACGCAGTATTTT. Full variable domain (rest looked up from reference TRBV5-1 and TRBJ2-3): KAGVTQTPRYLIKTRGQQVTLSCSPISGHRSVSWYQQTPGQGLQFLFEYFSETQRNKGNFPGRFSGRQFSNSRSEMNVSTLELGDSALYLCASSLALNLRWGTDTQYFGPGTRLTVL.

This clone occurred once. The chain carries TRBV20-1 and TRBJ2-1, with D hard to call. The germline V and J ends were trimmed by 4 bases and 8 bases, with 3 bases remaining between them. Germline loops: CDR1 DFQATT, CDR2 SNEGSKA (reference sequence). The CDR3 spans 9 residues. CDR3 region: CSATDEQFF. In nucleotides, the CDR3 is TGCAGTGCTACCGATGAGCAGTTCTTC.

The chain recombines TRBV19 with TRBJ2-3, with 9 bases identical to TRBD2. CDR1 is LNHDA and CDR2 is SQIVND in the germline V gene (reference sequence). J gave up 5 bases and V 4 bases, and 10 bases lay outside the gene matches. CDR3 length equals 16 residues. The chain's CDR3 is CASSTDLAGEGDTQYF. DNA of the CDR3: TGTGCCAGTAGTACAGACTTAGCGGGAGAGGGAGATACGCAGTATTTT.

The gene calls are TRBV19 and TRBJ2-7; the D gene is possibly TRBD2 (6 bases). With 9 bases removed from V and 5 bases from J, the gap between germline ends came to 20 bases. The CDR3 has 14 amino acids. Germline CDR1 LNHDA, CDR2 SQIVND (reference sequence). In nucleotides, the CDR3 is TGTGCCAGCCAGACTTCCGGGACTTCTCACGAGCAGTACTTC. The encoded protein is CASQTSGTSHEQYF.

This clone was observed once. The CDR3, as DNA: TGTGCCAGCACCTACGGGACAGGGACCTACGAGCAGTACTTC. Translation gives CASTYGTGTYEQYF. V usage is TRBV11-2 and J usage is TRBJ2-7, with 9 bases matching TRBD1. The CDR3 spans 14 residues. Looked up from germline, CDR1 is SGHAT and CDR2 is FQNNGV. V shed 7 bases and J 2 bases; nucleotides not matched to a gene: 6.

This chain connects TRBV4-3 to TRBJ2-5; D is unclear. The length of the CDR3 is 14 residues. V gave up 0 bases and J gave up 4 bases, with 9 bases separating them. Germline V CDR1 and CDR2: LGHNA, YSLEER. CDR3 coding DNA: TGCGCCAGCAGCCAAGATGCCGGTGGAGAGACCCAGTACTTC. It codes for CASSQDAGGETQYF.

The chain uses TRBV27 and TRBJ2-5; 11 positions agree with TRBD2. CDR1 is MNHEY, CDR2 SMNVEV, per germline (reference sequence). The CDR3 has 17 residues. The V gene end was trimmed by 3 bases and the J gene end by 0 bases; junction bases not matched to a gene: 6. The CDR3 reads CASSLKPGLADQETQYF. For the CDR3, the DNA is TGTGCCAGCAGTTTGAAACCGGGACTAGCGGACCAAGAGACCCAGTACTTC.